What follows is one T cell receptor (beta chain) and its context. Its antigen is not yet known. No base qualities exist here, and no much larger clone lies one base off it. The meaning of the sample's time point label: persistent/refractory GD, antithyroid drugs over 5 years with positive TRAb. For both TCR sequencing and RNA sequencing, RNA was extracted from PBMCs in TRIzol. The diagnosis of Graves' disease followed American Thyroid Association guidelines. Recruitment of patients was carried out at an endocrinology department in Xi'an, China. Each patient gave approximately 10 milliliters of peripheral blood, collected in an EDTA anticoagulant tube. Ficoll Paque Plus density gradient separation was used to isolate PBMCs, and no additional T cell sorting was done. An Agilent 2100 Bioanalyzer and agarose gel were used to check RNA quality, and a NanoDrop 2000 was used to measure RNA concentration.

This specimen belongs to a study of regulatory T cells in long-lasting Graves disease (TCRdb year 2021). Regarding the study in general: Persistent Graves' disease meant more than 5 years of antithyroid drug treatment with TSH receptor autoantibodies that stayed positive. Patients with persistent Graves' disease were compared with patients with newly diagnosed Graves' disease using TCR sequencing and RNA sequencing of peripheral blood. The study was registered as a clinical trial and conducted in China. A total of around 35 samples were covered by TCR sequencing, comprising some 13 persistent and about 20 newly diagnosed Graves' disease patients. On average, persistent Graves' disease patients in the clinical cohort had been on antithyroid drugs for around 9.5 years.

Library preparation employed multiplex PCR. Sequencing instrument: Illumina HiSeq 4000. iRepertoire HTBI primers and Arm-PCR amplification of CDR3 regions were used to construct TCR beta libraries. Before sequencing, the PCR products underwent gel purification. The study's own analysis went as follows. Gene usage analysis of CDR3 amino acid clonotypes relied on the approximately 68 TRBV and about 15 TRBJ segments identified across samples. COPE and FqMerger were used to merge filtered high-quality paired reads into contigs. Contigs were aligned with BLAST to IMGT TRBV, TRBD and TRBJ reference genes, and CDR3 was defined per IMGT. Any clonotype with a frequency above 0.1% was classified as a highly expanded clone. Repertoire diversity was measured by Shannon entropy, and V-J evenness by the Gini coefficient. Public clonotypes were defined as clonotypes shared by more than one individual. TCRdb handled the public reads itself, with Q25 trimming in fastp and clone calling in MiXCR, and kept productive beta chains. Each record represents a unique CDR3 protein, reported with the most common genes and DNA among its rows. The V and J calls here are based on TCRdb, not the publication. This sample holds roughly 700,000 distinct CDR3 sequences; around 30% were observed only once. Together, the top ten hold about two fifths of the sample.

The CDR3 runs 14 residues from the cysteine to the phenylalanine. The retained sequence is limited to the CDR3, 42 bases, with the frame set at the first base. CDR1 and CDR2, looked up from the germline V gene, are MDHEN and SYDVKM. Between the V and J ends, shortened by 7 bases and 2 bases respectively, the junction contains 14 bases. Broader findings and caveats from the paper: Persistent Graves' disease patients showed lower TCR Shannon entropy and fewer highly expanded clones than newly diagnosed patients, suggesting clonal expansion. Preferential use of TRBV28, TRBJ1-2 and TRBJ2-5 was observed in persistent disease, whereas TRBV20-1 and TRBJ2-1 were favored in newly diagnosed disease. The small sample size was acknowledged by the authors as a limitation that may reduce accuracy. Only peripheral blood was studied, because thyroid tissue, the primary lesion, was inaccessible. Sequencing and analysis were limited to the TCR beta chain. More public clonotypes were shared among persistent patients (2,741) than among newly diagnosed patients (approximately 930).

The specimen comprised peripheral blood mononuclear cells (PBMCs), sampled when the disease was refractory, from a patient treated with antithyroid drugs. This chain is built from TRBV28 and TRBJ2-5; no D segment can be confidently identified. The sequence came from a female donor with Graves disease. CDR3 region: CASKLGGLQETQYF. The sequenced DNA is TGTGCCAGCAAGTTGGGCGGATTACAAGAGACCCAGTACTTC.